The next 23 T cell receptor beta chains were all read from a single sample in a study of OX40 agonist ivuxolimab in advanced cancers. Clones were sequenced by immunoSEQ multiplex PCR, and TCRdb holds only the in-frame ones, with some missing. Among some 52,000 clones listed, roughly 90% were seen once. The source was CD4+ or CD8+ T cells sorted from blood, collected in a trial of the OX40 agonist ivuxolimab. The receptors were gathered from an adult with an advanced solid tumor such as melanoma, head and neck, liver or kidney cancer.

V usage is TRBV6-1 and J usage is TRBJ2-1; D is unclear. V was cut by 5 bases and J by 2 bases, with 7 bases left in between. This CDR3 is built from 13 residues. Germline lookup yields CDR1 MNHNS and CDR2 SASEGT. CDR3 loop: CASSSGAYNEQFF. Written as DNA, the CDR3 is TGTGCCAGCAGTTCTGGCGCCTACAATGAGCAGTTCTTC.

The chain joins TRBV5-4 to TRBJ1-1, with D uncertain. There are 13 residues in the CDR3. Germline V lookup: CDR1 SGHNT, CDR2 YYREEE (reference sequence). Trimming cost V 0 bases and J 3 bases, with 6 bases left between them. CDR3 DNA sequence: TGTGCCAGCAGCTTGGCAAGGGACACTGAAGCTTTCTTT. It yields the protein CASSLARDTEAFF.

The CDR3 DNA reads as TGTGCCAGCAGCCCCAGCGGACAGGGGAATTTCGGGGAGCTGTTTTTT. As protein: CASSPSGQGNFGELFF. V usage is TRBV7-9 and J usage is TRBJ2-2; 9 bases match TRBD1. Germline V lookup: CDR1 SEHNR, CDR2 FQNEAQ (reference sequence). With V trimmed by 5 bases and J by 7 bases, 11 bases remained unmatched. The CDR3 is made up of 16 amino acids.

This sequence joins TRBV7-9 and TRBJ2-6; D not certain. CDR1 is SEHNR and CDR2 is FQNEAQ in the germline V gene (reference sequence). CDR3 length: 15 amino acids. With 5 bases removed from V and 0 bases from J, the gap between germline ends came to 8 bases. The CDR3 protein is CASSLQSSGANVLTF. The CDR3 bases are TGTGCCAGCAGCCTACAGAGCTCTGGGGCCAACGTCCTGACTTTC.

The genes are TRBV11-2 and TRBJ2-2; no definite D call. Per the germline V gene, CDR1 is SGHAT and CDR2 is FQNNGV. The CDR3 covers 14 residues. V was pared by 10 bases and J by 1 base, with 13 bases between. The CDR3 DNA sequence: TGTGCCACCACCCGTCGACGGAACACCGGGGAGCTGTTTTTT. Amino acids: CATTRRRNTGELFF. Looking up the rest from reference TRBV11-2 and TRBJ2-2 gives the full variable domain: EAGVAQSPRYKIIEKRQSVAFWCNPISGHATLYWYQQILGQGPKLLIQFQNNGVVDDSQLPKDRFSAERLKGVDSTLKIQPAKLEDSAVYLCATTRRRNTGELFFGEGSRLTVL.

The J gene is TRBJ2-5, the V gene TRBV5-1; possible D gene TRBD1, 5 bases. The CDR3 spans 12 residues. Trimming left V 5 bases short and J 7 bases short, with 12 bases between. The germline V gene has CDR1 SGHRS and CDR2 YFSETQ. CDR3 amino acids: CASSYSQGTQYF. The CDR3 DNA sequence: TGCGCCAGCAGTTATAGTCAGGGGACCCAGTACTTC.

The chain recombines TRBV5-4 with TRBJ1-2; tentative D call: TRBD1 (6 bases). CDR1 is SGHNT and CDR2 is YYREEE in the germline V gene (reference sequence). This CDR3 is built from 14 residues. Trimming took off 3 bases at V and 11 bases at J, with 20 bases between the two ends. The CDR3 coding sequence is TGTGCCAGCAGCTCCCCCAACGCCAGGGGACGTTACACCTTC. Its protein is CASSSPNARGRYTF.

The genes are TRBV27 and TRBJ2-4; D possibly corresponds to TRBD2 (5 bases). There are 13 residues in the CDR3. Trimming removed 3 bases from V and 8 bases from J, with 11 bases in between. The germline V gene encodes CDR1 MNHEY and CDR2 SMNVEV (reference sequence). This CDR3 reads CASSLGAWDIQYF. CDR3 DNA: TGTGCCAGCAGTTTGGGAGCGTGGGACATTCAGTACTTC.

The rearrangement joins TRBV30 to TRBJ2-7; D perhaps matches TRBD1 (5 bases). CDR1 and CDR2 from the germline V gene are GTSNPN and SVGIG (reference sequence). The CDR3 consists of 15 residues. V shed 0 bases and J shed 2 bases, with 14 bases lying between them. Written as DNA, the CDR3 is TGTGCCTGGAGTGTACCCGGACATATGACCTACGAGCAGTACTTC. Translation gives CAWSVPGHMTYEQYF.

The gene calls are TRBV19 and TRBJ2-2, with TRBD2 matching over 7 bases. Losses at the gene ends were 8 bases for V and 2 bases for J; bases not matched to a gene: 8. The germline gives CDR1 LNHDA, CDR2 SQIVND (reference sequence). This CDR3 contains 15 residues. The chain's CDR3 is CASGGLAENTGELFF. The CDR3 coding sequence is TGTGCCAGTGGCGGGCTAGCGGAAAACACCGGGGAGCTGTTTTTT.

This chain connects TRBV30 to TRBJ2-7, with TRBD2 identical over 9 bases. The CDR3 is made up of 14 amino acids. The germline gives CDR1 GTSNPN, CDR2 SVGIG (reference sequence). The V segment lost 5 bases and the J segment 4 bases; nucleotides outside the gene matches: 9. The CDR3 DNA is TGTGCCTGGGTCGCCGGAGGACTAGCGTACGAGCAGTACTTC. This encodes CAWVAGGLAYEQYF.

V is TRBV5-1 and J is TRBJ2-4; D is undetermined. The CDR3 runs 15 residues. CDR1 is SGHRS, CDR2 YFSETQ, per germline. The V and J ends lost 1 base and 8 bases respectively, with 16 bases between them. The CDR3 DNA reads as TGCGCCAGCAGCTTGTATTCGGCCGCTGGAGACATTCAGTACTTC. Its translation: CASSLYSAAGDIQYF.

This chain connects TRBV30 to TRBJ2-7; D is possibly TRBD2 (5 bases). Per germline, CDR1 GTSNPN and CDR2 SVGIG (reference sequence). CDR3 length: 16 amino acids. V shed 3 bases and J shed 0 bases, with 18 bases lying between them. CDR3 sequence reads: CAWSFRGGPLSYEQYF. The CDR3, as DNA: TGTGCCTGGAGCTTTAGAGGCGGGCCCCTCTCCTACGAGCAGTACTTC. The whole variable domain, filled in from reference TRBV30 and TRBJ2-7, reads SQTIHQWPATLVQPVGSPLSLECTVEGTSNPNLYWYRQAAGRGLQLLFYSVGIGQISSEVPQNLSASRPQDRQFILSSKKLLLSDSGFYLCAWSFRGGPLSYEQYFGPGTRLTVT.

The V gene is TRBV6-1, the J gene TRBJ1-5; D ambiguous. Trimming shortened V by 5 bases and J by 1 base, and 6 bases separated the two germline ends. This CDR3 contains 13 residues. Germline values: CDR1 MNHNS, CDR2 SASEGT. This CDR3 reads CASSPTSNQPQHF. The DNA for the CDR3 is TGTGCCAGCAGTCCTACAAGCAATCAGCCCCAGCATTTT.

This clone was counted only a few times. Other DNA sequences of this sample code for an identical CDR3. The chain has TRBV11-2 and TRBJ1-5; D is uncertain. Trimming left V 3 bases short and J 4 bases short, with 7 bases between. The CDR3 has 13 residues. From germline, CDR1 is SGHAT and CDR2 FQNNGV. The DNA for the CDR3 is TGTGCCAGCAGCTTGGAGGTTAATCAGCCCCAGCATTTT. Translated: CASSLEVNQPQHF. The full variable domain, its missing parts supplied by reference TRBV11-2 and TRBJ1-5, is EAGVAQSPRYKIIEKRQSVAFWCNPISGHATLYWYQQILGQGPKLLIQFQNNGVVDDSQLPKDRFSAERLKGVDSTLKIQPAKLEDSAVYLCASSLEVNQPQHFGDGTRLSIL.

The rearrangement uses TRBV7-8 and TRBJ1-1, with D possibly matching TRBD1 (5 bases). V shed 6 bases and J shed 5 bases, with 13 bases lying between them. This CDR3 comprises 13 residues. The V gene's germline CDR1 is SGHVS and CDR2 FQNEAQ. CDR3 in amino acids: CASSQIRETEAFF. In DNA form, the CDR3 reads TGTGCCAGCAGTCAAATCAGGGAGACTGAAGCTTTCTTT.

The gene calls are TRBV5-1 and TRBJ1-1; D possibly corresponds to TRBD1 (5 bases). Germline V gene sequence: CDR1 SGHRS, CDR2 YFSETQ. This CDR3 contains 15 residues. V lost 4 bases and J lost 0, with 13 bases in between. The CDR3 sequence is CASSSTGKMNTEAFF. The CDR3 bases are TGCGCCAGCAGCAGTACAGGAAAAATGAACACTGAAGCTTTCTTT.

The chain uses TRBV5-4 and TRBJ2-1, with D tentatively TRBD2 (5 bases). V was cut by 4 bases and J by 2 bases, with 10 bases left in between. The CDR3 has 14 amino acids. Per the germline V gene, CDR1 is SGHNT and CDR2 is YYREEE (reference sequence). CDR3 region: CASSRYGAYNEQFF. The CDR3 DNA is TGTGCCAGCAGCCGCTACGGGGCCTACAATGAGCAGTTCTTC.

The rearrangement uses TRBV11-2 and TRBJ1-1, with D uncertain. Germline CDR1 and CDR2: SGHAT and FQNNGV. The CDR3 has 13 residues. V was pared by 4 bases and J by 5 bases, with 11 bases between. CDR3 DNA: TGTGCCAGCAGCTCGGAGGTGGATACTGAAGCTTTCTTT. Amino acid sequence: CASSSEVDTEAFF.

The V gene is TRBV5-1, the J gene TRBJ2-7; no clear D gene. The germline V and J ends were trimmed by 2 bases and 3 bases, with 6 bases remaining between them. From germline, CDR1 is SGHRS and CDR2 YFSETQ. The CDR3 contains 12 residues. DNA for the CDR3: TGCGCCAGCAGCTTAGGTAACTACGAGCAGTACTTC. It translates to CASSLGNYEQYF.

CDR3 sequence: CAITGLAGGGEQFF. The CDR3 nucleotides are TGTGCCATCACCGGACTAGCGGGGGGGGGAGAGCAGTTCTTC. The chain is built from TRBV10-3 and TRBJ2-1, with 15 bases identical to TRBD2. Germline V gene lookup returns CDR1 ENHRY and CDR2 SYGVKD. The CDR3 is 14 amino acids. J lost 10 bases, V lost 7 bases, and 5 bases had no gene match.

There are a few counts of this clone. V gene TRBV5-4 combines with J gene TRBJ2-6, with D perhaps TRBD1 (6 bases). Germline V gene lookup returns CDR1 SGHNT and CDR2 YYREEE (reference sequence). V was trimmed by 3 bases and J by 2 bases, leaving 12 bases between them. CDR3 size: 16 residues. CDR3 residues: CASSSSNRAGANVLTF. CDR3 bases: TGTGCCAGCAGCTCATCAAACAGGGCTGGGGCCAACGTCCTGACTTTC.

The rearrangement links TRBV9 to TRBJ2-3, with D hard to call. The CDR3 is 14 residues long. The germline V gene encodes CDR1 SGDLS and CDR2 YYNGEE. V was clipped by 0 bases and J by 2 bases, with 7 bases between them. CDR3 nucleotides: TGTGCCAGCAGCGTAGAGACGTCCACAGATACGCAGTATTTT. Its translation: CASSVETSTDTQYF.